This T cell receptor (beta chain) stems from a study of cytomegalovirus exposure and HLA in healthy donors. The wider study: From HLA-typed donors, an early data release held around 80 million unique TCRs. Study conclusions and caveats: The study carried out a later analysis of TCR beta sequences. It associated 15,000 to 20,000 of them with specific HLA alleles at a false discovery rate of 0.05.

CDR3 length equals 14 residues. CDR1 and CDR2 (germline): SSHAT, FNYEAQ (reference sequence). Comment on this clone: Its target is not known. Sequence at one end of the junction differs from germline and may be a read error.

Primers for the PCR totalled 60 Vbeta and 13 Jbeta. Sequencing was performed with immunoSEQ multiplex PCR; in TCRdb, only in-frame clones are kept and a portion is missing. This sample has some 56,000 clones, with 80% found just once. The sequenced sample consisted of PBMCs. The clonotype comes from a woman in her forties in good health and CMV-seronegative. This chain links TRBV7-7 with TRBJ2-5; 9 nucleotides agree with TRBD1. In DNA, the CDR3 is TGTGCTAGCAGCTTAGTAGGACAGGGGGAGACCCAGTACTTC. It encodes CASSLVGQGETQYF.